This T cell receptor (beta chain) was captured by sequencing in a study of tumor-infiltrating lymphocytes in localized non-small cell lung cancer. The length of the CDR3 is 12 residues. Trimming cost V 0 bases and J 7 bases, with 4 bases left between them. CDR1 and CDR2 from the germline V gene are WSHSY and SAAADI. Assay: immunoSEQ multiplex PCR; the TCRdb copy retains only in-frame clones and omits some. The sample lists about 8,400 clones; under 85% were seen once. The clonotype was recovered from a human donor with non-small cell lung cancer. The rearrangement links TRBV10-2 to TRBJ2-1, with no clear D. The specimen was lung tumor tissue. CDR3 nucleotides: TGCGCCAGCAGTGAGTCCGGGAATGAGCAGTTCTTC. This translates into CASSESGNEQFF.